This TCR beta chain was recovered during a study of CD8+ T cells in alopecia areata listed by TCRdb under 2018. Looking at the study overall: High-throughput TCRbeta sequencing was used to examine T cell clonal expansion in alopecia areata in both the C3H/HeJ mouse model and human patients. Clonality in the scalp was compared among normal scalp (n=4), patchy alopecia areata scalp (n=8), and alopecia totalis/universalis scalp (n=8). TCRbeta CDR3 regions were amplified by immunoSEQ multiplex PCR with 35 Vbeta forward and 13 Jbeta reverse primers. The RNA source kit depended on sample type: the PAXgene miRNA kit for fixed scalp, the miRNeasy kit for PBMCs, and the RNeasy kit for mouse skin. In humans, TCRbeta sequencing was performed on scalp tissue and on sorted CD4+ and CD8+ peripheral blood T cells from healthy controls and from patients with patchy or totalis/universalis alopecia areata.

After PBMCs were isolated by density centrifugation and stained for CD3, CD4 and CD8, a FACSAria was used to sort CD4+ and CD8+ T cells. Unaffected controls provided scalp biopsies and blood samples. Library generation was performed with the immunoSEQ multiplex PCR assay. To provide template for TCR sequencing, every sample had RNA extracted and reverse transcribed into cDNA. First-strand cDNA was synthesized using SuperScript III with a 2:1 mix of oligo-dT and random hexamers. A synthetic immune receptor repertoire was used to gauge amplification bias, and whatever bias remained was removed computationally. As for the authors' bioinformatics: Raw reads were preprocessed to remove errors, and CDR3 was defined according to IMGT conventions as the region from the conserved cysteine to phenylalanine. Clonality was computed as 1 minus the Shannon entropy, with the entropy normalized by log2 of the number of productive unique TCRs. Whether scalp clones were CD4 or CD8 was inferred by matching scalp TCRbeta sequences against CD4 and CD8 repertoires sorted from blood. Sourced from immuneACCESS, this table was stored by TCRdb with only in-frame sequences that have V and J called. A share of the clones is absent; for the studies checked, an unresolved V gene accounts for under half, and the remainder has no known explanation. V and J calls and clone size are as listed in that table; D and trimming were resolved from the DNA. For this sample the table gives around 210,000 clones, of which approximately 53% were detected only once. 4% to 6% of the sample lies in the top ten.

The paper's findings and limits, for the study overall: Unlike mouse skin, where gammadelta T cells dominate, normal human skin contains resident alphabeta T cells that get sequenced too, which complicates analysis of the scalp TCR repertoire. Shared TCR sequences between patients were less evident than in mice, which may be partly attributable to HLA diversity in the patient population. Compared with normal scalp, lesional scalp, particularly in alopecia totalis/universalis, had higher clonality and more expanded CD8+ clones, which suggests antigenic drive.

With respect to this clone: Its specific antigen is unknown. No base-level quality is on record; no much larger clone is a single base apart.

This receptor was obtained from a human donor in good health. Sequencing was performed on CD8+ T cells sorted from blood.

DNA sequence: TGTGCCAGCAGTCAGCGGGACAGTAATGAAAAACTGTTTTTT. It is translated as CASSQRDSNEKLFF. Recombination joined TRBV6-5 with TRBJ1-4, and 7 junctional nucleotides match TRBD1. CDR1 MNHEY and CDR2 SVGAGI are derived from the germline V gene. V loses 5 bases at its end and J loses 4 bases; junction bases beyond the gene matches: 4. Including cysteine and phenylalanine, the CDR3 has 14 amino acids. Kept here is only the CDR3 DNA, which spans 42 bases and is read in frame from base 1.